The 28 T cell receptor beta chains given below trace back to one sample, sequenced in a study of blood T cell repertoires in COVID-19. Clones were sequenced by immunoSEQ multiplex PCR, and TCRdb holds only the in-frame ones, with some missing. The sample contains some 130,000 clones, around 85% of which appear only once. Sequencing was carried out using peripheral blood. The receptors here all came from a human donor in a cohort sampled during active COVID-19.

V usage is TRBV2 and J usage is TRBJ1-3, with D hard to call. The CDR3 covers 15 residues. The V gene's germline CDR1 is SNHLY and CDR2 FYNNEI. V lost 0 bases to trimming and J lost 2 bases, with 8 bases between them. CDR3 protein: CASSEARAPGNTIYF. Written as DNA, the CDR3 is TGTGCCAGCAGTGAAGCGCGGGCCCCTGGAAACACCATATATTTT.

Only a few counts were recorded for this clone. The CDR3 loop is CASTGANYGYTF. CDR3 bases: TGTGCCAGTACGGGAGCTAACTATGGCTACACCTTC. The chain couples TRBV19 to TRBJ1-2, with D unclear. Germline V gene lookup returns CDR1 LNHDA and CDR2 SQIVND (reference sequence). V was clipped by 7 bases and J by 0 bases, with 6 bases between them. The CDR3 contains 12 residues.

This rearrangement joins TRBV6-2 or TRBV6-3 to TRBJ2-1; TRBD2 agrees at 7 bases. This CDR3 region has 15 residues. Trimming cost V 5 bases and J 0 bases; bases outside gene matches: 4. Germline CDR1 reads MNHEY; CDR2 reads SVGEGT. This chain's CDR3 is CASSPSGISYNEQFF. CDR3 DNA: TGTGCCAGCAGTCCCAGCGGGATCTCCTACAATGAGCAGTTCTTC.

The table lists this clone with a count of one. The CDR3 sequence: CASGALRGGTEAFF. The CDR3 region has the DNA TGTGCTAGTGGGGCCCTTCGAGGAGGCACTGAAGCTTTCTTT. This chain joins TRBV12-5 and TRBJ1-1; D is undetermined. V lost 6 bases, J lost 4 bases, and 15 bases lay in between. Germline-derived CDR1 and CDR2 are LGHNT and FRNRAP. This CDR3 region has 14 residues. Full variable domain (outside the CDR3, taken from reference TRBV12-5 and TRBJ1-1): DARVTQTPRHKVTEMGQEVTMRCQPILGHNTVFWYRQTMMQGLELLAYFRNRAPLDDSGMPKDRFSAEMPDATLATLKIQPSEPRDSAVYFCASGALRGGTEAFFGQGTRLTVV.

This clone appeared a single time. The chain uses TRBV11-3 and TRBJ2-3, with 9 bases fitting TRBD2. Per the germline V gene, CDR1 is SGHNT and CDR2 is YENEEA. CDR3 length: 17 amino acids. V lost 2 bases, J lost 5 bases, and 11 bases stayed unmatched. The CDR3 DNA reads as TGTGCCAGCAGCTTATACCAGTTAGCGGGAGTAGTAGATACGCAGTATTTT. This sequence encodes CASSLYQLAGVVDTQYF.

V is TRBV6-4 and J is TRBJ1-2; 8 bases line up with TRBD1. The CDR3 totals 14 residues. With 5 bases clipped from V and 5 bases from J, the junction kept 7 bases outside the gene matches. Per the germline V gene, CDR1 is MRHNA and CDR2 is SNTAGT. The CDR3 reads CASSPGTGGYGYTF. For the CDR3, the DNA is TGTGCCAGCAGTCCCGGGACAGGCGGGTATGGCTACACCTTC.

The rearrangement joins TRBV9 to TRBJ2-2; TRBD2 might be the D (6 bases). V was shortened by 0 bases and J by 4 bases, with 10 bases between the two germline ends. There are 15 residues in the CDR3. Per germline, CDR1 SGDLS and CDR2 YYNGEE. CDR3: CASSVGGGTTGELFF. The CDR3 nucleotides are TGTGCCAGCAGCGTAGGTGGAGGGACCACCGGGGAGCTGTTTTTT.

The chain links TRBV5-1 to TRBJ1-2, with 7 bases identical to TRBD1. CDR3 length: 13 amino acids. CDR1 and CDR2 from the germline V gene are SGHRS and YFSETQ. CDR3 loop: CARGQGGNYGYTF. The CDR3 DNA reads TGCGCTAGGGGGCAGGGCGGTAACTATGGCTACACCTTC.

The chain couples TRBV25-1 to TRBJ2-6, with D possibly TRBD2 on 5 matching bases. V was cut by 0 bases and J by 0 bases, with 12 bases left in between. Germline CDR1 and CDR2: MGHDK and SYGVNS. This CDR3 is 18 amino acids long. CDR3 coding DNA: TGTGCCAGCAGTGAATATGAGCGGAGTCTCTCTGGGGCCAACGTCCTGACTTTC. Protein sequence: CASSEYERSLSGANVLTF.

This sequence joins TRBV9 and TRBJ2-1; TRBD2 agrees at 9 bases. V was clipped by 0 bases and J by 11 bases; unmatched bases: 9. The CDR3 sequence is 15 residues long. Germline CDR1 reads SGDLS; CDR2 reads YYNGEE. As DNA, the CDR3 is TGTGCCAGCAGCGTAGGGAGTAGCGGGGGCTCAAAGCAGTTCTTC. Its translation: CASSVGSSGGSKQFF.

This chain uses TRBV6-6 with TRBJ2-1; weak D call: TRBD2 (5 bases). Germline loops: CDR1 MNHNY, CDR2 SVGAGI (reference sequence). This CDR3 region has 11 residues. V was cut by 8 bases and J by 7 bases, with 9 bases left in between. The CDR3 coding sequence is TGTGCCAGCGTCGAGGGAAATGAGCAGTTCTTC. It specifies CASVEGNEQFF.

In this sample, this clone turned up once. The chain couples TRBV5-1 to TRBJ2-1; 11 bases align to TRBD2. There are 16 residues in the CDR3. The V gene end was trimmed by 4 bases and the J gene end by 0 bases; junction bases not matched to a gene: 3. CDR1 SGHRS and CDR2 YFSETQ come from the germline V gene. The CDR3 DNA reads TGCGCCAGCAGCCTTACTAGCGGGGGCTCCTACAATGAGCAGTTCTTC. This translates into CASSLTSGGSYNEQFF.

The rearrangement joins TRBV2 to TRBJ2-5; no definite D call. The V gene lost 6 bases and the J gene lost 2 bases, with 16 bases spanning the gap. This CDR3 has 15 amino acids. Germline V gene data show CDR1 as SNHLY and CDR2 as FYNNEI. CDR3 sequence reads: CASRGLPGPQETQYF. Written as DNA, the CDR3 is TGTGCCAGCAGGGGTCTTCCTGGGCCTCAAGAGACCCAGTACTTC.

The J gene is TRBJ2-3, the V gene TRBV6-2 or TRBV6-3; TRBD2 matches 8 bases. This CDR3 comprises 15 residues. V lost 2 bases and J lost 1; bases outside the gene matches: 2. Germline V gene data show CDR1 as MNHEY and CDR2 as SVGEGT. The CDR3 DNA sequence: TGTGCCAGCAGTTACAGAGCGGGGGGCACAGATACGCAGTATTTT. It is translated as CASSYRAGGTDTQYF.

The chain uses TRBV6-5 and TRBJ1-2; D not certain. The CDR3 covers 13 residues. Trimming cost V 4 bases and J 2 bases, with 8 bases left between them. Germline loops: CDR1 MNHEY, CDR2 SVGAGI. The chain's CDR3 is CASSLDSNYGYTF. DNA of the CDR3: TGTGCCAGCAGTTTAGACTCAAACTATGGCTACACCTTC.

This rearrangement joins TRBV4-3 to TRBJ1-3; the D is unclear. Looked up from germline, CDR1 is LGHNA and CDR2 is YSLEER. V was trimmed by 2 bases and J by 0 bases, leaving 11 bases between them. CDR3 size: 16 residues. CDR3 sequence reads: CASSQYTRSSGNTIYF. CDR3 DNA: TGCGCCAGCAGCCAATATACACGGAGCTCTGGAAACACCATATATTTT.

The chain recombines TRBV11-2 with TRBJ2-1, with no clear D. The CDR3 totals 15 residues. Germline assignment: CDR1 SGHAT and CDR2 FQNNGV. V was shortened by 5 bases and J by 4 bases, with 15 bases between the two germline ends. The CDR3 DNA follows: TGTGCCAGCAGCCACCCCGCGCCCTTATACAATGAGCAGTTCTTC. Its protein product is CASSHPAPLYNEQFF.

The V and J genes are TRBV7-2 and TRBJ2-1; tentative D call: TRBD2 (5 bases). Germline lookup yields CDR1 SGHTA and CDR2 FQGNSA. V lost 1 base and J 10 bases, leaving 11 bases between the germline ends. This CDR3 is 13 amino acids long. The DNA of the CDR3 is TGTGCCAGCAGCTTAGTCGGTTCGGGGGAGCAGTTCTTC. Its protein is CASSLVGSGEQFF.

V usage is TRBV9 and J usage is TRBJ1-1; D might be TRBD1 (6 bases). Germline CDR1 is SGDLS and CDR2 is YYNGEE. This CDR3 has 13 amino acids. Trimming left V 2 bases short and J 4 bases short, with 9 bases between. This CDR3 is CASSVGGRTEAFF. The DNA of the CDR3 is TGTGCCAGCAGCGTTGGGGGCCGCACTGAAGCTTTCTTT.

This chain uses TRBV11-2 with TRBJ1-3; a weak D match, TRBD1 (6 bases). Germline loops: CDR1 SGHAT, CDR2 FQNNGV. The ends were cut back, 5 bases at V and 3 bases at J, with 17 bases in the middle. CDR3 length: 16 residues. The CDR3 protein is CASSPIPTGGGNTIYF. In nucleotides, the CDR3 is TGTGCCAGCAGCCCGATACCGACAGGTGGTGGAAACACCATATATTTT.

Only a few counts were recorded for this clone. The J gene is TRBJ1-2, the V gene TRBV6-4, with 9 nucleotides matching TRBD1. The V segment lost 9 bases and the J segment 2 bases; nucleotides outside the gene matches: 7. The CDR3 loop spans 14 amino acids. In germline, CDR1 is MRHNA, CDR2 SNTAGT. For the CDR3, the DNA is TGTGCCAGAAGAGGGACAGGGTACAACTATGGCTACACCTTC. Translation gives CARRGTGYNYGYTF.

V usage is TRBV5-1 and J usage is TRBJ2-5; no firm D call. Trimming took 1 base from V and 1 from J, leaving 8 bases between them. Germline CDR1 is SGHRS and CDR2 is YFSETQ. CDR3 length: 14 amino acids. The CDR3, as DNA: TGCGCCAGCAGCTTGTTTGCGCTCCAAGAGACCCAGTACTTC. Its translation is CASSLFALQETQYF.

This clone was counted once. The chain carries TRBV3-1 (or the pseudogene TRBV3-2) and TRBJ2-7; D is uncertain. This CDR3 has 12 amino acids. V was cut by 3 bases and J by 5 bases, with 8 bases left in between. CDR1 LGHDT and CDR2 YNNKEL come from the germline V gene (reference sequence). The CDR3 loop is CASSHSVHEQYF. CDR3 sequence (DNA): TGTGCCAGCAGCCATTCTGTCCACGAGCAGTACTTC.

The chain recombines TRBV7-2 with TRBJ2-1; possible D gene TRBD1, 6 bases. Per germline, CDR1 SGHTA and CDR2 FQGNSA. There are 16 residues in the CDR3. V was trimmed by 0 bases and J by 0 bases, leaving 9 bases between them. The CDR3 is CASSLAGASSYNEQFF. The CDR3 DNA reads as TGTGCCAGCAGCTTAGCGGGGGCGAGCTCCTACAATGAGCAGTTCTTC.

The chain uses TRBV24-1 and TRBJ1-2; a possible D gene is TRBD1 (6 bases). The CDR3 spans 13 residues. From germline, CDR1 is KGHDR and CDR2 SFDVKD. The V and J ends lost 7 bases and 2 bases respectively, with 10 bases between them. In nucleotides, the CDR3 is TGTGCCACCAGGGATACAGGGAACTATGGCTACACCTTC. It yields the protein CATRDTGNYGYTF.

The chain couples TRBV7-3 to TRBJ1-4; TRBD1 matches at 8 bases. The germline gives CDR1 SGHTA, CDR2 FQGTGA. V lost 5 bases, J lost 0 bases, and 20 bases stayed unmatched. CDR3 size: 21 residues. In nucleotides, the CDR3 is TGTGCCAGCAGCCGCGCCGGGATAAGTTTGGACAGGGTGACAACTAATGAAAAACTGTTTTTT. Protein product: CASSRAGISLDRVTTNEKLFF.

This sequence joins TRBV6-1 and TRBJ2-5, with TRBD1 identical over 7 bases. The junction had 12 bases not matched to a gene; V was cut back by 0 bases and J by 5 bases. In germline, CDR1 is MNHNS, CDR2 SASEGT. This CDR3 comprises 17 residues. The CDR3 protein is CASSEAVRPTGSETQYF. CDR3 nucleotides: TGTGCCAGCAGTGAAGCCGTGAGACCGACAGGGTCGGAGACCCAGTACTTC.

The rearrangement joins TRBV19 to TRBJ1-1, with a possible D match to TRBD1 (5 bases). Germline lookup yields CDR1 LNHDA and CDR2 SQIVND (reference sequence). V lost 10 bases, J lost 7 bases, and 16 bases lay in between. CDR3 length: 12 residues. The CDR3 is CATSRGYNEAFF. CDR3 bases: TGTGCCACCTCTCGGGGGTATAATGAAGCTTTCTTT.